Reported below is one TCR beta chain. The specificity of this receptor is unknown. The record has no base qualities; no much larger clone is one base away. The immunoSEQ Assay was used to sequence TCR beta CDR3 regions from DNA. The published analysis was carried out like this. T cell density was computed as TCR beta template counts normalized to usable DNA estimated by amplifying housekeeping genes. Richness was estimated with the preseqR package, extrapolating to 400,000 templates for PBMC samples and 120,000 templates for tissue samples. Clonality was defined as one minus Pielou's evenness. To identify tissue-enriched TCRs, differential abundance testing was run on productive amino-acid clonotypes with a minimum total count of 5 and an alpha of 0.1. The Jaccard Index and the Morisita Overlap Index were used to measure how much the repertoires overlapped between compartments. GLIPH grouped TCR beta CDR3s together with public tetramer-defined viral CDR3s, and a viral motif had to include at least three viral sequences and show V-gene enrichment. TCRdb stores this immuneACCESS table with in-frame sequences only. Part of the clones is absent; in the studies checked, under half of the shortfall reflects unresolved V genes, and no reason is known for the rest. From that table come the V and J calls and clone size; the DNA was used to work out D and trimming. Across this sample there are some 24,000 clones, with roughly 90% seen only once. The top ten constitute 2.5% to 3% of the sample.

The sample is drawn from a study of T cells in localized non-small cell lung cancer (dated by TCRdb to the early 2020s). Regarding the study in general: The study analyzed T cell repertoires of hundreds of early-stage NSCLC patients, comparing tumors and uninvolved tumor-adjacent lungs. The cohort was made up of about 240 treatment-naive NSCLC patients whose localized lung tumors had been resected. NSCLC patients had a mean age of approximately 66 years, and about 140 were male and 107 female. The full study reports these points: The highest T cell clonality was observed in uninvolved tumor-adjacent lung, where clonality exceeded that of tumor, suggesting that antigenic responses were more focused in uninvolved tumor-adjacent lung. Because the study design was exploratory, TCR variables were selected using unadjusted p-values without false-discovery rate correction. Because multi-region sequencing of the tumors was not done, intratumor heterogeneity could not be ruled out. A median of around 57 of the top 100 tumor clones were detected in paired uninvolved adjacent lung, and some 29 of these tumor clones were also found among the top 100 clones of the paired uninvolved adjacent lung. Longer overall survival was associated with higher blood T cell density, whereas shorter survival was associated with higher adjacent-lung clonality.

The CDR3 covers 16 residues, taking in both the cysteine and the phenylalanine. Kept here is only the CDR3 DNA, which spans 48 bases and is read in frame from base 1. The germline V gene (reference sequence) sets CDR1 to LNHDA and CDR2 to SQIVND. Relative to germline, V is missing 4 bases and J is missing 3 bases, with 9 bases of the junction outside any gene match. At diagnosis, peripheral blood, uninvolved tumor-adjacent lung and tumor were collected and were preserved as a mix of fresh-frozen and FFPE material. For TCR repertoire profiling, the blood samples were analyzed as peripheral blood mononuclear cells.

The receptor's source is a woman aged 40-69 years with stage I lung adenocarcinoma. The rearranged segments are TRBV19 and TRBJ2-3, and TRBD1 matches 8 of the central bases. The sequenced sample was peripheral blood, obtained before any cancer treatment. The nucleotide sequence is TGTGCCAGTAGTAAACAATCAGGGGGCGGTACAGATACGCAGTATTTT. It specifies CASSKQSGGGTDTQYF.